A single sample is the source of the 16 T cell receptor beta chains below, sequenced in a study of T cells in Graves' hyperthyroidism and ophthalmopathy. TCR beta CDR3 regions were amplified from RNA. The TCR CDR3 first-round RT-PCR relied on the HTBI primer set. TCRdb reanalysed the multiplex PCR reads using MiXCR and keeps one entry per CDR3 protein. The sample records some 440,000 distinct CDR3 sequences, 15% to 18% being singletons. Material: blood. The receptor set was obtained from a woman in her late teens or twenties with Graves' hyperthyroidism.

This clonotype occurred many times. The CDR3 sequence: CASSSGPGWRDTQYF. CDR3 DNA sequence: TGTGCCAGCAGTTCGGGACCAGGGTGGAGGGATACGCAGTATTTT. The chain employs TRBV12-3 or TRBV12-4 and TRBJ2-3; perhaps D is TRBD1 or TRBD2 (5 bases each). With 4 bases removed from V and 6 bases from J, the gap between germline ends came to 17 bases. This CDR3 comprises 15 residues.

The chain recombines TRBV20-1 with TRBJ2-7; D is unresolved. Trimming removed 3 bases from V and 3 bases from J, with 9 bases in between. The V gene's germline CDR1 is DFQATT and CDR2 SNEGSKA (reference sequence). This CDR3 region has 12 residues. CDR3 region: CSARQTLYEQYF. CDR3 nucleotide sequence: TGCAGTGCTAGGCAGACCCTCTACGAGCAGTACTTC.

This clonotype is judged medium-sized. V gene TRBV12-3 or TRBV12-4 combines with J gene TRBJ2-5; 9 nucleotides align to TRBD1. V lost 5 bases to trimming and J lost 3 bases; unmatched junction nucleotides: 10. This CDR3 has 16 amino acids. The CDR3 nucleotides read TGTGCCAGCAGTAGCCTCCGGGACAGGGAGAAAGAGACCCAGTACTTC. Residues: CASSSLRDREKETQYF.

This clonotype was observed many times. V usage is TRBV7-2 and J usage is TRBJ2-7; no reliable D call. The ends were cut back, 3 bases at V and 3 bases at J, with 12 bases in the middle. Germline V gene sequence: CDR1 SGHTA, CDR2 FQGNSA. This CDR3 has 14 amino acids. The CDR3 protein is CASSLLSSYYEQYF. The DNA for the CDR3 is TGTGCCAGCAGCTTGTTGTCCTCCTACTACGAGCAGTACTTC.

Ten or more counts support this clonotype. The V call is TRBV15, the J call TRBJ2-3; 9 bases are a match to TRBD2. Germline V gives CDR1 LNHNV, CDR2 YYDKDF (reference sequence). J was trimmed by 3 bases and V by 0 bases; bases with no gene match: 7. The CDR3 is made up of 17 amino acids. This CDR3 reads CATSRDSPAGGTDTQYF. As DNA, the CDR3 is TGTGCCACCAGCAGAGATAGTCCGGCGGGGGGGACAGATACGCAGTATTTT.

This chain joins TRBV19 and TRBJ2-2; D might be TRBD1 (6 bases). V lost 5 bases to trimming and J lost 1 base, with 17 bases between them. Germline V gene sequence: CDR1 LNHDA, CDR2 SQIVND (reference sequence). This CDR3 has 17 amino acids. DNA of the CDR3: TGTGCCAGTAGTCCGTTAGGGGGATTCGGGAACACCGGGGAGCTGTTTTTT. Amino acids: CASSPLGGFGNTGELFF.

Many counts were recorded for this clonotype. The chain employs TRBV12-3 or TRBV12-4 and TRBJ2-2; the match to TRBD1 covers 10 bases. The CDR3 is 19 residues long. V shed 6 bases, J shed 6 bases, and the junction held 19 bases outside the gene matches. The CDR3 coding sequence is TGTGCCAGCAGCTCCCAGATCCGGGTTGCCGGGACAGGGGCCGGGGAGCTGTTTTTT. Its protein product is CASSSQIRVAGTGAGELFF.

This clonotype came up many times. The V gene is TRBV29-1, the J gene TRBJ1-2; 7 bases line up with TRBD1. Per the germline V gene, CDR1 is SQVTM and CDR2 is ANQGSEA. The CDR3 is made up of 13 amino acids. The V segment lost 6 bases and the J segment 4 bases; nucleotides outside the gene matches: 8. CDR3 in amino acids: CSVPGTDFYGYTF. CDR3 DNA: TGCAGCGTCCCCGGGACAGATTTCTATGGCTACACCTTC.

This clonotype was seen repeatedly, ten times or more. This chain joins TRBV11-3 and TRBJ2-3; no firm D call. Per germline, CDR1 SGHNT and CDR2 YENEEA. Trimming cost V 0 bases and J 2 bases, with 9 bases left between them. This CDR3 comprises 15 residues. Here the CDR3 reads CASSLDTVYTDTQYF. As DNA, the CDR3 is TGTGCCAGCAGCTTAGATACGGTGTACACAGATACGCAGTATTTT.

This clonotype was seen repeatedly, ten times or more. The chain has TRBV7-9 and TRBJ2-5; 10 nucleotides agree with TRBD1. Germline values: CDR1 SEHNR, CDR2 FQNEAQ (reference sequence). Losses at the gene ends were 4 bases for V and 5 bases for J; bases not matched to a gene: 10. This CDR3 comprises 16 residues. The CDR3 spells CASSWGDRGDGETQYF. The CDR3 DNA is TGTGCCAGCAGCTGGGGGGACAGGGGAGATGGTGAGACCCAGTACTTC. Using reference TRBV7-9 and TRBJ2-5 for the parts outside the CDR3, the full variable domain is DTGVSQNPRHKITKRGQNVTFRCDPISEHNRLYWYRQTLGQGPEFLTYFQNEAQLEKSRLLSDRFSAERPKGSFSTLEIQRTEQGDSAMYLCASSWGDRGDGETQYFGPGTRLLVL.

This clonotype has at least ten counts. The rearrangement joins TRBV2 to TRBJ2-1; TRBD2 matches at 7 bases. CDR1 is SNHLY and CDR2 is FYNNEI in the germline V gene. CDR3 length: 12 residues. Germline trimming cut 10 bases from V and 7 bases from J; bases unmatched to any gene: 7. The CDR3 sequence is CATRGGRNEQFF. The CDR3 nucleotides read TGTGCCACCCGGGGAGGGAGGAATGAGCAGTTCTTC.

The CDR3 DNA follows: TGTGCCAGCAGCGCTCCGACTAGGGGGGGCACAGATACGCAGTATTTT. Translated, it gives CASSAPTRGGTDTQYF. The rearrangement links TRBV9 to TRBJ2-3; D may be TRBD1 or TRBD2 (6 bases each). Germline lookup yields CDR1 SGDLS and CDR2 YYNGEE. The CDR3 consists of 16 residues. Trimming removed 3 bases at V and 1 base at J, with 15 bases between.

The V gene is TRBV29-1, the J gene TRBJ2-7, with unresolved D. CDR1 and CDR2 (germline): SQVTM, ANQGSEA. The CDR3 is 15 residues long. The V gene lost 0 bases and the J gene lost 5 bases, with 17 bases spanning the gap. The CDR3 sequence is CSVEDQKGRLHEQYF. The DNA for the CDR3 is TGCAGCGTTGAAGATCAGAAGGGCAGGTTGCACGAGCAGTACTTC.

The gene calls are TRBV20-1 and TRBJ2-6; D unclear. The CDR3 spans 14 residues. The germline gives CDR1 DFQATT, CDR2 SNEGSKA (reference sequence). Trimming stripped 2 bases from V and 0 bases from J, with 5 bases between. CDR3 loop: CSARPASGANVLTF. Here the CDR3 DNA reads TGCAGTGCTAGACCGGCCTCTGGGGCCAACGTCCTGACTTTC.

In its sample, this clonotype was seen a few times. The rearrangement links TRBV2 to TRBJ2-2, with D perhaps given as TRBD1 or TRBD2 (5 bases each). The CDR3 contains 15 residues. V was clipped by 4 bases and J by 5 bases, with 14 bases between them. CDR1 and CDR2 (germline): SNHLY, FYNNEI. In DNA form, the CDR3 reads TGTGCCAGCAGTGTAATGGGACCTTGGACCGGGGAGCTGTTTTTT. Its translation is CASSVMGPWTGELFF.

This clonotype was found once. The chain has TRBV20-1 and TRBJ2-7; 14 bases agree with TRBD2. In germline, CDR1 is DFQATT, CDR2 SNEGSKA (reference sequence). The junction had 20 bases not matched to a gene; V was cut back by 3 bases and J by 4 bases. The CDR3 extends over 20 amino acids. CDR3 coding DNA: TGCAGTGCTAGGCCTAGGGGATCCGGACTAGCGGGAGGCCTCCCGTACGAGCAGTACTTC. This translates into CSARPRGSGLAGGLPYEQYF.